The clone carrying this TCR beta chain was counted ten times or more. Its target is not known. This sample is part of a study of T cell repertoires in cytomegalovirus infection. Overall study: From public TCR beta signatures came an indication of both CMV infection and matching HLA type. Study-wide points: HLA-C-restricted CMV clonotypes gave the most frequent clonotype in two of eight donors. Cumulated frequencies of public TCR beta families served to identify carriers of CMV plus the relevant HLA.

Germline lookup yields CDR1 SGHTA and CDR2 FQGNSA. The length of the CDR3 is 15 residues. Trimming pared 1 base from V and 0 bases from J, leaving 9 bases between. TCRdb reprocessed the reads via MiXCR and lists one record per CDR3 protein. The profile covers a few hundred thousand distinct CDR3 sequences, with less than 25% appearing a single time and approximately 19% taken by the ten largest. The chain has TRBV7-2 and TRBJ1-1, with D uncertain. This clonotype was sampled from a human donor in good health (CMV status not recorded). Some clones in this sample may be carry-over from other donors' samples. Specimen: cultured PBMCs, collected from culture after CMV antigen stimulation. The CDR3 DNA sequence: TGTGCCAGCAGCTTAGATGGGAGTTTGAACACTGAAGCTTTCTTT. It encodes CASSLDGSLNTEAFF.